One sample yielded the 25 T cell receptor beta chains listed below, sequenced in a study of T cells after yellow fever vaccination. Each CDR3 protein is one row after TCRdb ran MiXCR on the 5' RACE reads. The data show 500,000 to 650,000 distinct CDR3 sequences, with around an eighth seen just once and about 15% held by the top ten. The material was PBMCs, obtained on the day of the yellow fever booster vaccination. These receptor sequences come from a man between 25 and 39 years old who received the YFV17D yellow fever vaccine.

This clonotype came up a few times. This chain links TRBV27 with TRBJ2-3; 9 bases match TRBD2. Germline lookup yields CDR1 MNHEY and CDR2 SMNVEV (reference sequence). CDR3 size: 18 residues. J gave up 1 base and V 3 bases, and 11 bases lay outside the gene matches. The CDR3 DNA follows: TGTGCCAGCAGTTTCCTAGCGGGAATTCCCTCCCGCACAGATACGCAGTATTTT. Encoded protein: CASSFLAGIPSRTDTQYF.

V is TRBV7-2 and J is TRBJ1-2, with D possibly matching TRBD1 (5 bases). V shed 4 bases and J shed 6 bases, with 12 bases lying between them. This CDR3 is 13 amino acids long. The germline V gene has CDR1 SGHTA and CDR2 FQGNSA. CDR3 residues: CASSSWDGDGYTF. The DNA for the CDR3 is TGTGCCAGCAGCTCCTGGGACGGTGATGGCTACACCTTC.

The rearrangement uses TRBV27 and TRBJ2-5; perhaps TRBD1 as D (5 bases). There are 18 residues in the CDR3. V shed 7 bases and J shed 5 bases, with 29 bases lying between them. Germline V gene lookup returns CDR1 MNHEY and CDR2 SMNVEV (reference sequence). The CDR3 bases are TGTGCCAGCAACAAACTAATGGACATTTGGCCTGGGTGGGAGACCCAGTACTTC. This codes for CASNKLMDIWPGWETQYF.

This chain uses TRBV4-3 with TRBJ2-7, with a tentative D call TRBD1 (7 bases). V lost 0 bases to trimming and J lost 0 bases, with 18 bases between them. Germline V CDR1 and CDR2: LGHNA, YSLEER. The CDR3 extends over 18 amino acids. In DNA, the CDR3 is TGCGCCAGCAGCCAAGATCTCGGGGGACAGTCCATCTCCTACGAGCAGTACTTC. This codes for CASSQDLGGQSISYEQYF.

This clonotype appeared a few times. The chain uses TRBV7-2 and TRBJ2-7; 7 nucleotides align to TRBD2. CDR3 length equals 15 residues. Germline CDR1 is SGHTA and CDR2 is FQGNSA. The V segment lost 0 bases and the J segment 2 bases; nucleotides outside the gene matches: 4. CDR3: CASSLAAGVPYEQYF. The CDR3 coding sequence is TGTGCCAGCAGCTTAGCTGCGGGAGTCCCCTACGAGCAGTACTTC. Full variable domain (remainder filled in from reference TRBV7-2 and TRBJ2-7): GAGVSQSPSNKVTEKGKDVELRCDPISGHTALYWYRQSLGQGLEFLIYFQGNSAPDKSGLPSDRFSAERTGGSVSTLTIQRTQQEDSAVYLCASSLAAGVPYEQYFGPGTRLTVT.

The rearrangement joins TRBV5-1 to TRBJ1-1; D might be TRBD1 (6 bases). The germline V and J ends were trimmed by 3 bases and 7 bases, with 16 bases remaining between them. CDR1 and CDR2 (germline): SGHRS, YFSETQ. The CDR3 covers 14 residues. The CDR3 is CASSWVQGGFEAFF. CDR3 nucleotide sequence: TGCGCCAGCAGCTGGGTCCAAGGGGGGTTTGAAGCTTTCTTT.

The chain combines TRBV6-1 with TRBJ1-4; the D gene is possibly TRBD1 (5 bases). The ends were cut back, 2 bases at V and 6 bases at J, with 16 bases in the middle. The V gene's germline CDR1 is MNHNS and CDR2 SASEGT. The CDR3 is made up of 16 amino acids. The CDR3 loop is CASSELAGQPYEKLFF. In DNA, the CDR3 is TGTGCCAGCAGTGAATTGGCAGGGCAACCTTATGAAAAACTGTTTTTT.

The chain links TRBV20-1 to TRBJ2-7; 7 nucleotides agree with TRBD2. After removal of 2 bases from V and 2 bases from J, the junction contained 0 bases not matched to a gene. The germline V gene has CDR1 DFQATT and CDR2 SNEGSKA (reference sequence). The CDR3 has 12 residues. CDR3 amino acids: CSARLAAYEQYF. The DNA of the CDR3 is TGCAGTGCTAGACTAGCGGCCTACGAGCAGTACTTC.

As DNA, the CDR3 is TGTGCCACCCAGACAGGGGACTATGGCTACACCTTC. Translated, it gives CATQTGDYGYTF. The chain recombines TRBV25-1 with TRBJ1-2, with 8 bases identical to TRBD1. The J segment lost 3 bases and the V segment lost 10 bases, leaving 4 bases of the junction unmatched. Per the germline V gene, CDR1 is MGHDK and CDR2 is SYGVNS. There are 12 residues in the CDR3.

Only one count was recorded for this clonotype. V gene TRBV16 combines with J gene TRBJ2-5; the D gene is possibly TRBD2 (6 bases). The germline gives CDR1 KGHSY, CDR2 FQNENV. V was pared by 2 bases and J by 4 bases, with 14 bases between. The CDR3 consists of 15 residues. The CDR3 region has the DNA TGTGCCAGCAGCCAAGGTAGCGGACGGGGAGAGACCCAGTACTTC. Protein product: CASSQGSGRGETQYF.

This clonotype appeared a few times. The rearrangement uses TRBV9 and TRBJ2-1; 8 bases agree with TRBD2. J was trimmed by 0 bases and V by 0 bases; bases with no gene match: 5. The germline CDR1 and CDR2 sequences are SGDLS and YYNGEE. CDR3 length: 17 residues. The CDR3 sequence is CASSVATGGSSYNEQFF. The CDR3, as DNA: TGTGCCAGCAGCGTAGCTACGGGGGGGAGCTCCTACAATGAGCAGTTCTTC.

This clonotype has a handful of counts. This sequence joins TRBV18 and TRBJ1-3; 9 bases agree with TRBD1. Germline V lookup: CDR1 KGHSH, CDR2 LQKENI. V shed 3 bases and J 4 bases; nucleotides not matched to a gene: 7. CDR3 length: 16 residues. The CDR3 sequence: CASSPSGTGTGNTIYF. CDR3 DNA: TGTGCCAGCTCACCCTCCGGGACAGGGACAGGAAACACCATATATTTT.

This clonotype has a count of ten or more. The V and J genes are TRBV20-1 and TRBJ2-4, with TRBD2 matching over 9 bases. CDR3 size: 14 residues. The V gene end was trimmed by 8 bases and the J gene end by 0 bases; junction bases not matched to a gene: 5. CDR1 is DFQATT and CDR2 is SNEGSKA in the germline V gene (reference sequence). The CDR3 reads CSTQLAGAKNIQYF. CDR3 DNA: TGCAGTACCCAACTAGCGGGAGCCAAAAACATTCAGTACTTC.

The chain links TRBV7-8 to TRBJ2-5; possibly TRBD2 for D (6 bases). The CDR3 is 14 amino acids. The germline V gene has CDR1 SGHVS and CDR2 FQNEAQ. V was cut by 1 base and J by 2 bases, with 8 bases left in between. The CDR3 DNA is TGTGCCAGCAGCTTAGGGAGGGCGCAAGAGACCCAGTACTTC. Translating it yields CASSLGRAQETQYF.

The chain joins TRBV20-1 to TRBJ2-7; D perhaps matches TRBD1 (5 bases). CDR3 length: 13 amino acids. Germline CDR1 and CDR2: DFQATT and SNEGSKA (reference sequence). Trimming took off 5 bases at V and 2 bases at J, with 13 bases between the two ends. CDR3 DNA: TGCAGTGCTGCGTCACAGGTAACCTACGAGCAGTACTTC. Translation: CSAASQVTYEQYF.

The J gene is TRBJ2-5, the V gene TRBV5-4, with no clear D. The ends were cut back, 0 bases at V and 5 bases at J, with 11 bases in the middle. CDR1 is SGHNT and CDR2 is YYREEE in the germline V gene (reference sequence). There are 14 residues in the CDR3. CDR3 DNA: TGTGCCAGCAGCTTGGGACGGGCCCGGGAGACCCAGTACTTC. Residues: CASSLGRARETQYF.

This chain connects TRBV6-2 or TRBV6-3 to TRBJ1-1, with D possibly being TRBD1 (6 bases). Germline lookup yields CDR1 MNHEY and CDR2 SVGEGT. V gave up 7 bases and J gave up 5 bases, with 17 bases separating them. The length of the CDR3 is 14 residues. The CDR3 nucleotides read TGTGCCAGCACCAGGGGTCTATCGGGGACTGAAGCTTTCTTT. Translation: CASTRGLSGTEAFF.

This clonotype occurred a few times. The rearrangement uses TRBV20-1 and TRBJ2-7; 9 nucleotides match TRBD1. The CDR3 consists of 15 residues. V was pared by 0 bases and J by 4 bases, with 7 bases of the junction left unmatched. Germline lookup yields CDR1 DFQATT and CDR2 SNEGSKA (reference sequence). For the CDR3, the DNA is TGCAGTGCTAGAGACCCGAGGGACAGGGAATACGAGCAGTACTTC. As protein: CSARDPRDREYEQYF.

This clonotype showed up many times. V gene TRBV14 combines with J gene TRBJ2-3; a weak D match, TRBD2 (5 bases). This CDR3 region has 14 residues. Germline CDR1 SGHDN, CDR2 FVKESK. Trimming took off 4 bases at V and 3 bases at J, with 11 bases between the two ends. CDR3 DNA: TGTGCCAGCAGCCCTGGACTTAGAACAGATACGCAGTATTTT. Translated, it gives CASSPGLRTDTQYF. Full variable domain (rest looked up from reference TRBV14 and TRBJ2-3): EAGVTQFPSHSVIEKGQTVTLRCDPISGHDNLYWYRRVMGKEIKFLLHFVKESKQDESGMPNNRFLAERTGGTYSTLKVQPAELEDSGVYFCASSPGLRTDTQYFGPGTRLTVL.

The chain carries TRBV12-5 and TRBJ2-7; D ambiguous. CDR1 and CDR2 from the germline V gene are LGHNT and FRNRAP. CDR3 length: 13 amino acids. V lost 1 base, J lost 6 bases, and 10 bases lay in between. In DNA form, the CDR3 reads TGTGCTAGTGGTTTGGAACCCTTGACCGAGCAGTACTTC. Amino acids: CASGLEPLTEQYF.

This clonotype came up a few times. The chain uses TRBV12-3 or TRBV12-4 and TRBJ2-4; TRBD1 agrees at 12 bases. The CDR3 is 19 residues long. Trimming took 2 bases from V and 5 from J; bases not matched to a gene: 13. The CDR3 DNA sequence: TGTGCCAGCAGTTTAAGGACCCGGGACAGGGGGCTCGCTGAAAACATTCAGTACTTC. Protein sequence: CASSLRTRDRGLAENIQYF.

CDR3 DNA: TGTGCCAGTAGTGAAACAGGGTATCAGCCCCAGCATTTT. Residues: CASSETGYQPQHF. The chain joins TRBV19 to TRBJ1-5, with D possibly TRBD1 on 6 matching bases. Germline values: CDR1 LNHDA, CDR2 SQIVND (reference sequence). The CDR3 loop spans 13 amino acids. The germline V and J ends were trimmed by 5 bases and 5 bases, with 10 bases remaining between them.

This sequence joins TRBV7-2 and TRBJ2-1; TRBD1 agrees at 9 bases. The CDR3 extends over 14 amino acids. Unmatched junction bases numbered 3, after V lost 5 bases and J lost 4 bases. Germline lookup yields CDR1 SGHTA and CDR2 FQGNSA. Written as DNA, the CDR3 is TGTGCCAGCAGCACGACAGGGGGATACAATGAGCAGTTCTTC. This codes for CASSTTGGYNEQFF.

The chain combines TRBV7-2 with TRBJ2-7, with 8 bases aligning to TRBD2. The trim removed 7 bases at V and 5 bases at J, leaving 10 bases unmatched. The germline V gene has CDR1 SGHTA and CDR2 FQGNSA. This CDR3 has 14 residues. This chain's CDR3 is CASTPGGRYHEQYF. CDR3 DNA sequence: TGTGCCAGCACCCCGGGGGGGAGATACCACGAGCAGTACTTC.

This clonotype was detected a few times. The chain employs TRBV7-9 and TRBJ2-5; D is unclear. The V end lost 4 bases, the J end lost 4 bases, and 10 bases lay between the germline ends. The germline CDR1 and CDR2 sequences are SEHNR and FQNEAQ (reference sequence). CDR3 length: 13 amino acids. CDR3 nucleotides: TGTGCCAGCAGCTCCCAGCCCGTAGAGACCCAGTACTTC. Its protein product is CASSSQPVETQYF.